The 26 T cell receptor beta chains below come from one sample, sequenced in a study of CD8+ T cells in alopecia areata. The treatment: oral pan-JAK inhibitor, 5-10 mg twice daily. Extraction and reverse transcription of RNA yielded cDNA as the sequencing template. TCRdb's copy holds only in-frame clones and misses some; the assay was immunoSEQ multiplex PCR. The sample consists of 90,000 to 150,000 clones, around 53% of them appearing once. Material: CD4+ T cells sorted from blood, obtained at week 4, from a patient treated with tofacitinib. These receptors were taken from a human donor with alopecia areata.

This clone appeared a single time. The chain links TRBV30 to TRBJ1-5; no clear D. Deletions cut 1 base from V and 3 bases from J, with 10 bases between. Germline CDR1 GTSNPN, CDR2 SVGIG (reference sequence). The CDR3 length is 14 residues. For the CDR3, the DNA is TGTGCCTGGAGTGGGAGAGGGCCCAATCAGCCCCAGCATTTT. Amino acids: CAWSGRGPNQPQHF.

The genes are TRBV7-9 and TRBJ2-6, with 7 bases lining up with TRBD1. The CDR3 spans 14 residues. CDR1 and CDR2 from the germline V gene are SEHNR and FQNEAQ (reference sequence). Trimming took 6 bases from V and 4 from J; bases not matched to a gene: 3. CDR3 nucleotide sequence: TGTGCCAGCAGGACAGGGTCAGGGGCCAACGTCCTGACTTTC. Translated: CASRTGSGANVLTF.

This chain links TRBV30 with TRBJ2-7; no firm D call. V lost 2 bases and J lost 2, with 10 bases in between. Germline CDR1 is GTSNPN and CDR2 is SVGIG (reference sequence). CDR3 size: 13 residues. CDR3 protein: CAWSRGDTYEQYF. CDR3 DNA sequence: TGTGCCTGGAGTCGTGGTGATACCTACGAGCAGTACTTC.

A single count supports this clone. This sequence joins TRBV4-1 and TRBJ2-1, with no clear D. The CDR3 runs to 13 residues. From germline, CDR1 is MGHRA and CDR2 YSYEKL. Trimming took 0 bases from V and 9 from J, leaving 9 bases between them. The chain's CDR3 is CASSQDEGLEQFF. Here the CDR3 DNA reads TGCGCCAGCAGCCAAGATGAAGGGCTTGAGCAGTTCTTC.

CDR3 sequence (DNA): TGTGCCAGTAGTACCCGGTGGACGGACAATCAGCCCCAGCATTTT. Amino acids: CASSTRWTDNQPQHF. J is TRBJ1-5 and V is TRBV19; no clear D gene. Germline V CDR1 and CDR2: LNHDA, SQIVND (reference sequence). Trimming took 4 bases from V and 3 from J, leaving 13 bases between them. The CDR3 spans 15 residues. The full variable domain, rest sourced from reference TRBV19 and TRBJ1-5, is DGGITQSPKYLFRKEGQNVTLSCEQNLNHDAMYWYRQDPGQGLRLIYYSQIVNDFQKGDIAEGYSVSREKKESFPLTVTSAQKNPTAFYLCASSTRWTDNQPQHFGDGTRLSIL.

The V gene is TRBV6-1, the J gene TRBJ1-1; D may be TRBD1 (5 bases). Germline assignment: CDR1 MNHNS and CDR2 SASEGT. V was cut by 7 bases and J by 3 bases, with 12 bases left in between. There are 13 residues in the CDR3. The CDR3: CASKEPGDTEAFF. The CDR3 nucleotides read TGTGCCAGCAAGGAACCGGGGGACACTGAAGCTTTCTTT.

This clone was observed once. The chain joins TRBV4-1 to TRBJ2-3; D gene uncertain. V was clipped by 4 bases and J by 6 bases, with 11 bases between them. This CDR3 comprises 13 residues. Germline V gene lookup returns CDR1 MGHRA and CDR2 YSYEKL. CDR3 residues: CASSRPDEDTQYF. The CDR3 DNA is TGCGCCAGCAGCCGGCCAGATGAGGATACGCAGTATTTT.

This clone turned up a few times. The rearrangement uses TRBV4-1 and TRBJ1-1, with D uncertain. The V gene lost 3 bases and the J gene lost 14 bases, with 13 bases spanning the gap. The CDR3 spans 11 residues. Germline CDR1 and CDR2: MGHRA and YSYEKL. The CDR3 coding sequence is TGCGCCAGCAGCCAGGCCGGACCGGTCTTCTTT. This codes for CASSQAGPVFF.

The rearrangement uses TRBV11-1 and TRBJ2-7, with 8 bases that match TRBD1. Unmatched junction bases numbered 9, after V lost 4 bases and J lost 7 bases. The CDR3 has 14 amino acids. Germline CDR1 SGHAT, CDR2 FQDESV (reference sequence). The CDR3 reads CASSSRQGYSEQYF. CDR3 DNA: TGTGCCAGCAGCTCCAGACAGGGGTATTCGGAGCAGTACTTC.

This clone was seen a few times. The chain recombines TRBV5-1 with TRBJ2-7; D unresolved. Trimming pared 1 base from V and 1 base from J, leaving 9 bases between. The CDR3 totals 14 residues. Germline CDR1 SGHRS, CDR2 YFSETQ. The CDR3 region is CASSLSRGSYEQYF. CDR3 in DNA: TGCGCCAGCAGCTTGTCTAGAGGTTCCTACGAGCAGTACTTC.

In DNA, the CDR3 is TGCGCCAGCAGCCGACGTGACCTTGGACTAGCGGCGAACACCGGGGAGCTGTTTTTT. The encoded protein is CASSRRDLGLAANTGELFF. V and J are TRBV4-1 and TRBJ2-2; the match to TRBD2 covers 10 bases. The germline CDR1 and CDR2 sequences are MGHRA and YSYEKL. V shed 4 bases, J shed 0 bases, and the junction held 11 bases outside the gene matches. This CDR3 comprises 19 residues.

The chain couples TRBV14 to TRBJ1-6, with D unclear. The V gene lost 1 base and the J gene lost 8 bases, with 6 bases spanning the gap. Germline-derived CDR1 and CDR2 are SGHDN and FVKESK. This CDR3 is built from 13 residues. Here the CDR3 DNA reads TGTGCCAGCAGCCAAGCGGTTTATTCACCCCTCCACTTT. Translating it yields CASSQAVYSPLHF.

This chain uses TRBV19 with TRBJ1-1, with 9 bases lining up with TRBD1. CDR3 size: 16 residues. Germline CDR1 reads LNHDA; CDR2 reads SQIVND (reference sequence). V dropped 7 bases and J dropped 3; count of bases not matched to a gene: 12. This chain's CDR3 is CASTPGQGRWDTEAFF. Written as DNA, the CDR3 is TGTGCCAGTACCCCGGGACAGGGAAGATGGGACACTGAAGCTTTCTTT.

A few counts support this clone. V is TRBV29-1 and J is TRBJ1-4; TRBD1 might be the D (5 bases). This CDR3 has 12 residues. Trimming removed 7 bases from V and 5 bases from J, with 11 bases in between. Germline CDR1 reads SQVTM; CDR2 reads ANQGSEA. CDR3 region: CSARQLNEKLFF. CDR3 coding DNA: TGCAGCGCTCGACAGTTAAATGAAAAACTGTTTTTT.

This clone has just a few counts. The chain joins TRBV2 to TRBJ1-1; the match to TRBD1 covers 7 bases. The CDR3 loop spans 13 amino acids. V lost 6 bases, J lost 7 bases, and 8 bases stayed unmatched. The germline gives CDR1 SNHLY, CDR2 FYNNEI. The CDR3 protein is CASSRQGPLEAFF. In DNA, the CDR3 is TGTGCCAGCAGCAGACAGGGACCCCTTGAAGCTTTCTTT.

The chain is built from TRBV4-2 and TRBJ1-5; D is unresolved. The CDR3 has 14 amino acids. V dropped 0 bases and J dropped 9 bases, with 12 bases sitting between them. Germline V gene data show CDR1 as LGHNA and CDR2 as YNFKEQ. The CDR3 DNA is TGTGCCAGCAGCCAAGATCGCTGGGAATGGCCCCAGCATTTT. This translates into CASSQDRWEWPQHF.

The rearrangement uses TRBV30 and TRBJ2-5; 7 nucleotides align to TRBD1. The germline CDR1 and CDR2 sequences are GTSNPN and SVGIG (reference sequence). This CDR3 has 15 amino acids. The V segment lost 0 bases and the J segment 2 bases; nucleotides outside the gene matches: 6. DNA for the CDR3: TGTGCCTGGAGTGTGGGACAGACACGACAAGAGACCCAGTACTTC. It is translated as CAWSVGQTRQETQYF.

In its sample, this clone was seen many times. The V gene is TRBV7-9, the J gene TRBJ2-1; 8 nucleotides line up with TRBD2. Per germline, CDR1 SEHNR and CDR2 FQNEAQ (reference sequence). The V segment lost 3 bases and the J segment 1 base; nucleotides outside the gene matches: 11. The CDR3 runs 18 residues. CDR3 in DNA: TGTGCCAGCAGCTTCGTCCCGGGACTAGGTCTGTCCTACAATGAGCAGTTCTTC. Translated, it gives CASSFVPGLGLSYNEQFF.

This sequence joins TRBV6-5 and TRBJ2-7, with TRBD1 matching over 7 bases. The CDR3 loop spans 13 amino acids. J lost 2 bases, V lost 6 bases, and 4 bases had no gene match. Per germline, CDR1 MNHEY and CDR2 SVGAGI. This chain's CDR3 is CASRTGATYEQYF. DNA of the CDR3: TGTGCCAGCAGAACAGGGGCGACCTACGAGCAGTACTTC.

The chain joins TRBV5-1 to TRBJ1-4, with unresolved D. The CDR3 has 13 residues. The V gene lost 0 bases and the J gene lost 3 bases, with 3 bases spanning the gap. Germline V gene sequence: CDR1 SGHRS, CDR2 YFSETQ. CDR3 sequence (DNA): TGCGCCAGCAGCTTGGGGCCTAATGAAAAACTGTTTTTT. Encoded protein: CASSLGPNEKLFF.

This clone was seen a handful of times. The rearrangement uses TRBV11-3 and TRBJ2-2; D is uncertain. The CDR3 extends over 14 amino acids. Germline-derived CDR1 and CDR2 are SGHNT and YENEEA. V gave up 3 bases and J gave up 7 bases, with 12 bases separating them. The CDR3 protein is CASSLLGKGGELFF. The CDR3 coding sequence is TGTGCCAGCAGCTTGTTAGGGAAGGGCGGGGAGCTGTTTTTT.

The chain combines TRBV29-1 with TRBJ2-5; 9 bases line up with TRBD1. CDR1 and CDR2 from the germline V gene are SQVTM and ANQGSEA. The CDR3 length is 12 residues. V lost 6 bases, J lost 8 bases, and 7 bases stayed unmatched. In DNA form, the CDR3 reads TGCAGCGTGACGGGACAGGGCCAAACCCAGTACTTC. It encodes CSVTGQGQTQYF. Based on the CDR3 plus reference TRBV29-1 and TRBJ2-5, the full variable domain is SAVISQKPSRDICQRGTSLTIQCQVDSQVTMMFWYRQQPGQSLTLIATANQGSEATYESGFVIDKFPISRPNLTFSTLTVSNMSPEDSSIYLCSVTGQGQTQYFGPGTRLLVL.

This clone was detected once. This rearrangement joins TRBV20-1 to TRBJ2-7; tentatively, D is TRBD1 or TRBD2 (5 bases each). Trimming stripped 3 bases from V and 7 bases from J, with 10 bases between. The CDR3 loop spans 11 amino acids. Germline CDR1 and CDR2: DFQATT and SNEGSKA (reference sequence). CDR3 amino acids: CSASEGREQYF. In nucleotides, the CDR3 is TGCAGTGCTAGTGAGGGGCGGGAGCAGTACTTC.

A few counts support this clone. This chain joins TRBV7-9 and TRBJ1-1, with TRBD1 as a possible D gene (5 bases). CDR1 and CDR2 (germline): SEHNR, FQNEAQ (reference sequence). The CDR3 is made up of 16 amino acids. Trimming left V 5 bases short and J 0 bases short, with 16 bases between. The CDR3 DNA reads TGTGCCAGCAGCCCCTTCGGGGGGGACCTGAACACTGAAGCTTTCTTT. This encodes CASSPFGGDLNTEAFF.

This clone has ten or more counts. J is TRBJ1-4 and V is TRBV29-1; D gene uncertain. The V gene lost 3 bases and the J gene lost 17 bases, with 7 bases spanning the gap. The germline CDR1 and CDR2 sequences are SQVTM and ANQGSEA. The length of the CDR3 is 8 residues. The CDR3 protein is CSVDGGFF. Here the CDR3 DNA reads TGCAGCGTTGATGGAGGTTTTTTT.

This chain connects TRBV7-9 to TRBJ1-1; TRBD1 is a possible D gene (5 bases). Per germline, CDR1 SEHNR and CDR2 FQNEAQ (reference sequence). The CDR3 has 15 residues. V dropped 1 base and J dropped 5 bases, with 14 bases sitting between them. CDR3 in DNA: TGTGCCAGCAGCTTAGTATCAGGGCAGGAGACTGAAGCTTTCTTT. Translation gives CASSLVSGQETEAFF.